This T cell receptor (beta chain) was sequenced for a study of CXCR3-negative and CXCR3-positive naive CD8 T cells. Findings and caveats of the study: Sequencing showed both naive subsets with comparably high diversity, and memory CD8+ cells much lower. Naive cells that were CXCR3-positive had more hydrophobic TRB CDR3s (compared with CXCR3-negative naive cells).

Regarding this clonotype: Its antigen is undetermined.

The CDR3 loop spans 14 amino acids. Germline loops: CDR1 SGHRS, CDR2 YFSETQ. Subsets of CD8+ T cells were each sorted in triplicate at roughly 300,000 cells apiece. The authors prepared UMI-labeled TRB cDNA libraries by 5' RACE. Following a re-call of the 5' RACE reads, TCRdb has one entry per CDR3 protein and lacks DNA. This sample's table has about 150,000 distinct CDR3 sequences. This receptor was taken from a human donor in good health. Some clones in this sample may be carry-over from other donors' samples. The chain is built from TRBV5-1 and TRBJ1-1. Sequenced: naive CXCR3+ CD8+ T cells from blood. The subset is: CD45RO-CCR7+CD27+CD95- naive CD8+ T cells expressing CXCR3 (TNR3+). The CDR3 loop reads CASSPFSSLVEAFF.